What follows are 17 T cell receptor beta chains derived from one specimen sequenced in a study of T-cell reconstitution after alpha-beta-depleted transplantation in children. Unique molecular identifiers were incorporated when the TCRbeta library was constructed. TCRdb re-called the PCR reads with MiXCR, one entry per CDR3 protein. The table lists hundreds of thousands of distinct CDR3 sequences, roughly 13% of them singletons, with about 0.77% in the top ten. The sample in question was PBMCs, obtained before TCRalphabeta/CD19-depleted stem cell transplant. The receptors were sampled from a girl aged 2-15 years with congenital amegakaryocytic thrombocytopenia, due to receive a stem cell transplant.

This chain links TRBV18 with TRBJ2-7, with a weak D call TRBD1 (7 bases). The V end was cut by 3 bases, the J end by 6 bases, with 18 bases between. The germline gives CDR1 KGHSH, CDR2 LQKENI. The CDR3 totals 15 residues. The CDR3 DNA reads TGTGCCAGCTCACCTTTGGGACAGCGGAGGGCCGAGCAGTACTTC. Amino acids: CASSPLGQRRAEQYF.

This clonotype showed up just a few times. The chain is built from TRBV7-2 and TRBJ2-1; 10 bases are a match to TRBD2. V lost 1 base and J lost 9; bases outside the gene matches: 12. The CDR3 is 17 amino acids. CDR1 and CDR2 (germline): SGHTA, FQGNSA. The CDR3 bases are TGTGCCAGCAGCTTAGTTCCAGCGGGAGGGTATTTATTTGAGCAGTTCTTC. Its translation is CASSLVPAGGYLFEQFF.

This clonotype was seen a few times. The J gene is TRBJ2-2, the V gene TRBV7-2; D is possibly TRBD1 (5 bases). The germline CDR1 and CDR2 sequences are SGHTA and FQGNSA. The V end lost 5 bases, the J end lost 2 bases, and 18 bases lay between the germline ends. This CDR3 comprises 17 residues. The CDR3 DNA reads TGTGCCAGCAGCCTCCCCCGCTTTGGGGCAAACACCGGGGAGCTGTTTTTT. This codes for CASSLPRFGANTGELFF. The variable domain in full, completed from reference TRBV7-2 and TRBJ2-2, reads GAGVSQSPSNKVTEKGKDVELRCDPISGHTALYWYRQSLGQGLEFLIYFQGNSAPDKSGLPSDRFSAERTGGSVSTLTIQRTQQEDSAVYLCASSLPRFGANTGELFFGEGSRLTVL.

The sample holds many counts of this clonotype. The rearrangement joins TRBV12-3 or TRBV12-4 to TRBJ2-3; possible D gene TRBD2, 6 bases. The germline V and J ends were trimmed by 6 bases and 7 bases, with 11 bases remaining between them. The CDR3 consists of 12 residues. Here the CDR3 reads CASRQTSNTQYF. CDR3 in DNA: TGTGCCAGCAGGCAGACTAGTAATACGCAGTATTTT.

This clonotype was seen only a few times. The V call is TRBV5-1, the J call TRBJ2-7, with D possibly TRBD2 on 7 matching bases. The CDR3 is made up of 15 amino acids. Germline V gives CDR1 SGHRS, CDR2 YFSETQ. Trimming removed 4 bases from V and 3 bases from J, with 17 bases in between. The CDR3 loop is CASSPSGEGGYEQYF. CDR3 nucleotides: TGCGCCAGCAGCCCTAGCGGAGAAGGGGGCTACGAGCAGTACTTC.

This clonotype occurred many times. The chain links TRBV12-3 or TRBV12-4 to TRBJ1-2; the D gene is possibly TRBD1 (6 bases). This CDR3 has 14 residues. Trimming left V 2 bases short and J 0 bases short, with 7 bases between. The CDR3 reads CASSLRGANYGYTF. The CDR3, as DNA: TGTGCCAGCAGTTTAAGGGGGGCTAACTATGGCTACACCTTC.

Note on this clonotype: The junction shows a germline mismatch at one end, possibly a read error. This sequence joins TRBV20-1 and TRBJ2-1, with D possibly being TRBD2 (6 bases). Looked up from germline, CDR1 is DFQATT and CDR2 is SNEGSKA (reference sequence). This CDR3 region has 12 residues. The CDR3 DNA reads as TGTAGCCCTTGGACGGGAGAGGGTGAGCAGTTCTTC. The encoded protein is CSPWTGEGEQFF.

The chain carries TRBV2 and TRBJ2-6; D perhaps matches TRBD1 (7 bases). V was cut by 8 bases and J by 0 bases, with 17 bases left in between. The CDR3 length is 17 residues. The germline CDR1 and CDR2 sequences are SNHLY and FYNNEI. The CDR3 DNA sequence: TGTGCCAGCTTCAGGGGGGCCTTCTACTCTGGGGCCAACGTCCTGACTTTC. Its protein product is CASFRGAFYSGANVLTF.

V and J are TRBV11-2 and TRBJ2-7, with TRBD2 matching over 9 bases. With 3 bases clipped from V and 0 bases from J, the junction kept 3 bases outside the gene matches. Per germline, CDR1 SGHAT and CDR2 FQNNGV. The CDR3 length is 15 residues. The CDR3 loop reads CASSFGGRVSYEQYF. The CDR3 DNA reads TGTGCCAGCAGCTTTGGCGGGAGGGTCTCCTACGAGCAGTACTTC.

This clonotype was counted at least ten times. The chain uses TRBV15 and TRBJ1-1; tentatively, D is TRBD1 (5 bases). The CDR3 loop spans 14 amino acids. The ends were cut back, 0 bases at V and 5 bases at J, with 10 bases in the middle. CDR1 is LNHNV and CDR2 is YYDKDF in the germline V gene (reference sequence). The CDR3 protein is CATSRDGGRTEAFF. The CDR3 DNA sequence: TGTGCCACCAGCAGAGACGGGGGAAGGACTGAAGCTTTCTTT.

V is TRBV4-1 and J is TRBJ1-1, with D maybe TRBD1 (6 bases). CDR3 length: 15 residues. V was clipped by 2 bases and J by 4 bases, with 14 bases between them. The germline V gene has CDR1 MGHRA and CDR2 YSYEKL. The chain's CDR3 is CASSQFPGAGTEAFF. In DNA, the CDR3 is TGCGCCAGCAGCCAATTCCCGGGGGCCGGCACTGAAGCTTTCTTT.

Notes on this clonotype: Given a much more abundant clone one base away, this may be a read error. This chain links TRBV20-1 with TRBJ2-3; 9 bases align to TRBD1. The DNA end is a closer match to TRBJ1-5, so the J assignment may be wrong. In germline, CDR1 is DFQATT, CDR2 SNEGSKA (reference sequence). The CDR3 length is 19 residues. CDR3 nucleotides: TGCAGTGCTAGAGATCGGGACAGGGTTTCTTTTACTCCCACAGATACGCAGCATTTT. Residues: CSARDRDRVSFTPTDTQHF.

This chain links TRBV27 with TRBJ2-7, with TRBD2 as a possible D gene (6 bases). Germline values: CDR1 MNHEY, CDR2 SMNVEV (reference sequence). This CDR3 region has 17 residues. The V and J ends lost 0 bases and 2 bases respectively, with 17 bases between them. The CDR3 bases are TGTGCCAGCAGTTTATCCGGAGGGGCTAGCGTCCCCTACGAGCAGTACTTC. The encoded protein is CASSLSGGASVPYEQYF.

This clonotype appeared a few times. This CDR3 reads CSVVPGSTDTQYF. As DNA, the CDR3 is TGCAGCGTTGTGCCCGGGTCCACAGATACGCAGTATTTT. The chain uses TRBV29-1 and TRBJ2-3; D ambiguous. The CDR3 extends over 13 amino acids. V was clipped by 4 bases and J by 2 bases, with 10 bases between them. Germline-derived CDR1 and CDR2 are SQVTM and ANQGSEA.

Ten or more counts support this clonotype. The chain uses TRBV5-1 and TRBJ2-5, with a tentative D call TRBD1 (5 bases). Between the trimmed V and J ends, which lost 4 bases and 1 base, there was a span of 14 bases. The CDR3 totals 15 residues. Germline-derived CDR1 and CDR2 are SGHRS and YFSETQ. This CDR3 is CASSPLRDRQETQYF. DNA of the CDR3: TGCGCCAGCAGCCCTCTCAGGGATCGCCAAGAGACCCAGTACTTC.

This sequence joins TRBV7-3 and TRBJ2-1, with 12 bases that match TRBD2. CDR1 SGHTA and CDR2 FQGTGA come from the germline V gene. With V trimmed by 9 bases and J by 1 base, 1 base remained unmatched. The CDR3 is 14 amino acids. The CDR3 nucleotides are TGTGCCAGTGGACTAGCGGGATCCTACAATGAGCAGTTCTTC. It specifies CASGLAGSYNEQFF.

About this clonotype: A read error may explain this, as a much larger clone is one base away. This chain joins TRBV27 and TRBJ2-1; 8 positions match TRBD1. Germline V gene sequence: CDR1 MNHEY, CDR2 SMNVEV (reference sequence). CDR3 length: 15 residues. DNA for the CDR3: TGTGCCAGCAATAGGGGGACAGGAGCCTACAATGAGCGGTTCTTC. Its protein product is CASNRGTGAYNERFF.